The T cell receptor (beta chain) under discussion was sequenced for a study of cytomegalovirus exposure and HLA in healthy donors (dated by TCRdb to 2016 to 2017). With respect to the entire study: An earlier analysis of roughly 630 of the donors reported approximately 270 Gb of sequence data and 117 million unique TCR beta sequences from some 180 million T cells. An early release that covered about 600 HLA-typed donors contained around 300 gigabases of sequencing data and 70 million to 100 million unique TCR sequences. Of the approximately 400 genotyped donors, approximately 80% fell in the genetic ancestry cluster associated with self-reported Caucasian donors. The aim of the study was to test whether cataloging public T cell receptors could identify signatures of past pathogen exposure. The study profiled the T cell repertoires of about 640 subjects by immunosequencing and related them to cytomegalovirus serostatus. A separate validation cohort of over a hundred different subjects was used in addition to the roughly 700-subject first cohort. To predict cytomegalovirus infection status, the study brought together high-throughput TCR immunosequencing, statistical association of individual TCRs with disease status, and machine learning. In a later analysis, previously published TCR beta repertoires from about 640 donors were re-analyzed and high-resolution HLA genotyping was added so that TCR occurrence patterns could be studied. The later analysis used no new phenotypic data to find candidate immune exposures, relying instead on TCR beta sequences and their occurrence across donors. An earlier analysis of 500 to 750 of the donors applied high-throughput TCR beta sequencing to assess whether each TCR beta V gene segment acted as functional or pseudogenic. Donor age, sex, ethnicity and CMV serostatus were compiled together with the repertoire data. In a later genetic analysis, genome-wide SNP genotypes for about 65% of the 666 donors were used, and that subset was treated as a discovery cohort. All discovery cohort repertoires had been generated using a single sequencing platform. Both class I and class II loci were covered by HLA typing, at four-digit resolution. Typing coverage differed by locus: A, B, C, DRB1 and DQB1 were typed in about 620-630 donors, DQA1 in 500 to 550, DPA1 in around 610, and DPB1 in just under 480. Because of strong linkage in the cohort, 4 to 6 DR-DQ haplotypes were treated as single units for association and clustering. Among some 410 genotyped donors of the cohort, an average of approximately 240,000 unique TCR beta nucleotide sequences were sequenced per donor, 15% to 20% of them non-productive.

Libraries were made using the immunoSEQ multiplex PCR assay. A mixture of 60 forward primers for TCR Vbeta segments and 13 reverse primers for TCR Jbeta segments was used in the multiplex PCR. A multiplex PCR assay on genomic DNA amplified the CDR3 region of rearranged TCR beta genes. The amplified TCR beta libraries were sequenced on the Illumina HiSeq System as 87-base-pair reads. Regarding the original processing steps: A later analysis counted approximately 76 million unique TCR beta chains across the 666 repertoires, and roughly 11 million of these chains were shared by at least two donors. Raw reads were error-corrected and collapsed into unique sequences with a nearest-neighbor algorithm that merged closely related sequences to remove PCR and sequencing errors. To assign V, D and J gene segments, CDR3 sequences were aligned to IMGT reference sequences. For a sequence to be retained, a match of at least six nucleotides was required to both a V gene segment and a J gene segment. Rearrangements were classified as productive when the CDR3 lacked stop codons and remained in frame with V and J, and all other rearrangements were classified as non-productive. CDR3 was defined by IMGT convention, running from the second conserved V-encoded cysteine to the conserved J-encoded phenylalanine. In an earlier analysis of roughly 610 of the donors, sequences lacking an unambiguous match to a single V gene segment were excluded. An earlier analysis of approximately 590 of the donors called V segments functional above 56.7% productive rearrangements and segregating when the between-donor standard deviation exceeded 5%. A statistical classification framework was built to diagnose cytomegalovirus status from the catalog of TCR beta chain sequences. In a later analysis, V and J genes were assigned by comparing TCR nucleotide sequences against IMGT/GENE-DB human TR gene sequences. In a later analysis, CDR3 sequences and most-parsimonious VDJ recombination scenarios were assigned using the TCRdist pipeline. In a later analysis, each TCR beta chain was defined by its CDR3 amino acid sequence together with its V-gene family, and reads without a unique V-gene family were excluded. A later analysis removed 500 to 600 highly shared, low-generation-probability nucleotide sequences to deal with suspected cross-contamination and a sequencing artifact. A later analysis calculated a clonal expansion index for each public chain from normalized within-repertoire ranks of inferred template counts. A later analysis computed generation probabilities with a VDJ recombination model fitted to out-of-frame rearrangements, and checked the results against IGoR. In a later analysis, hypergeometric tests were used to score TCR-TCR, TCR-HLA and TCR-CMV co-occurrence, with a repertoire-size bias correction applied to TCR pairs. In a later analysis, false discovery rates were estimated by permuting HLA or CMV assignments 20 times. In a later analysis, co-occurring TCRs were grouped using DBSCAN, with TCRdist sequence similarity added in when clustering inside HLA-allele-positive subsets. For co-occurrence clustering, repertoires with fewer than 30,000 or more than 120,000 public chains were excluded, along with about five repertoires with anomalous nucleotide sharing. TCRdb provides this immuneACCESS table in a form limited to in-frame rearrangements. Some clones are lacking; in checked studies, under half of them reflect an unresolved V gene, and why the rest are absent is not known. V and J calls and clone size are as listed in that table; D and trimming were resolved from the DNA. The sample yields around 100,000 clones; around two thirds were counted once. Around 3.5% of the sample is in the top ten clones.

In total, roughly 710 healthy bone marrow donors made up the cohort. All cohort members were sampled while nominally healthy, although unrecorded immune exposures were likely present. The donor tested CMV seronegative and was one of the 352 seronegative cohort members. Every donor gave a peripheral blood sample, and the peripheral blood mononuclear cells from that sample were used for TCR beta sequencing. The Qiagen DNeasy Blood Extraction Kit was used to extract genomic DNA from the blood cell samples. The sample holds a few counts of this clone. No cognate antigen has been identified for it. It has no much larger one-base neighbor in the sample; base qualities were not kept. Results the study describes overall, beyond this receptor: Because counts were too low, seventeen rarely observed V segments, including chromosome 9 orphons, were excluded from the earlier analysis of around 590 of the donors. Broadly in line with IMGT annotations, most TCR beta V segments showed up in productive rearrangements about 87% or about 30% of the time in an earlier analysis of under 700 of the donors. A later analysis found that HLA-associated TCR beta chains were more clonally expanded and had lower generation probabilities than equally common non-associated chains. Because some donors lacked HLA typing at each locus, the association tests relied only on the typed subset. A cluster of highly shared sequence variants was judged likely to represent a technical artifact of the sequencing pipeline. Most TCR sequences were observed very rarely across donors, whereas some public TCRs were present in many individuals. The authors suggested that the approach could potentially be extended to other disease states and immunological phenotypes. At a false discovery rate of 0.05, a later analysis linked about 16,000 TCR beta sequences to specific HLA alleles. The only immune exposure information available for the cohort was CMV serostatus. Only TCR beta chains were sequenced in this cohort, and the absence of alpha or paired-chain data limited detectable features. The study gave a list of under 200 TCR beta chains associated with cytomegalovirus. A later genetic analysis reported fewer N-insertions in productive TCRs among donors in an Asian-associated ancestry cluster than the roughly 640-donor mean. A later analysis reported that several top co-occurrence clusters appeared linked to parvovirus B19, influenza, CMV and Epstein-Barr virus. Some IMGT-functional V segments, including TRBV6-2 and TRBV6-3, could not be distinguished by the 87-base-pair reads and were therefore excluded. A few of the identified cytomegalovirus-associated TCR beta chains were confirmed in vitro to be specific for cytomegalovirus antigens. A further reported finding was that TCR beta sequences accurately predicted the HLA-A and HLA-B alleles for most subjects in the first cohort. Sequencing depth was assumed to be roughly uniform across donors in the presence/absence analyses, though that assumption may not hold. The classifier was reported to diagnose cytomegalovirus status with high specificity and sensitivity in both the original and validation cohorts. In a later analysis, most CMV-associated TCR beta chains were found to appear HLA-restricted, with HLA associations seemingly driven largely by CMV exposure. An association between a missense DCLRE1C variant and V-gene and J-gene trimming of TCR beta chains was found in a later genetic analysis and replicated in an independent cohort. According to a later analysis, TCR association rates differed among HLA loci, with DRB1 alleles showing the most associated TCRs and HLA-C alleles showing the fewest. When HLA alleles, especially DR and DQ, strongly co-occurred, TCR associations were difficult to assign to individual alleles. Correlated functional status among segregating V segments might be attributable to linkage disequilibrium, but an unknown experimental factor could not be ruled out.

The germline V gene specifies MGHRA as CDR1 and YSYEKL as CDR2. Its CDR3 holds 14 amino acids, cysteine through phenylalanine. Of the read, only the CDR3 DNA is kept; its 42 bases are in frame from base 1. V lost 4 bases and J lost 4 bases; the stretch between them is 10 bases long. The clonotype was recovered from a woman aged 45 to 65 in good health and CMV-seronegative. The sample consisted of PBMCs. Here the chain combines TRBV4-1 and TRBJ1-4, with TRBD1 as a weak D call on 6 bases. The nucleotides are TGCGCCAGCAGCCGAACAGGGAATAATGAAAAACTGTTTTTT. It translates as CASSRTGNNEKLFF.